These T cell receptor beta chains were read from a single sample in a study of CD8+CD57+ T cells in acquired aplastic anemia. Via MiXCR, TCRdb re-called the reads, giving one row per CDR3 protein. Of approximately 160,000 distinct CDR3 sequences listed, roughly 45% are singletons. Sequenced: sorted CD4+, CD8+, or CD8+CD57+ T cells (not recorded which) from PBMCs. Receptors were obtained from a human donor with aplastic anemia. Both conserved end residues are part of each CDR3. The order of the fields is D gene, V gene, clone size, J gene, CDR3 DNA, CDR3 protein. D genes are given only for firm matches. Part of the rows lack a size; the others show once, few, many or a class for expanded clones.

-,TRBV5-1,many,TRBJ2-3,TGCGCCAGCAGGGGTGGGGTAAGGACAGATACGCAGTATTTT,CASRGGVRTDTQYF
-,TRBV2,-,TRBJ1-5,TGTGCCAGCAGTGATTTAAGGGGAGATCAGCCCCAGCATTTT,CASSDLRGDQPQHF
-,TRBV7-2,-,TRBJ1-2,TGTGCCAGCAGCCCGGACACGGGGAACTATGGCTACACCTTC,CASSPDTGNYGYTF
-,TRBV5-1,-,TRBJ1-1,TGCGCCAGCAGCTTGATCCCGGGCTGGGACACTGAAGCTTTCTTT,CASSLIPGWDTEAFF
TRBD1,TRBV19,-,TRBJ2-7,TGTGCCAGTAGTATCTCAGGGGGCACCATGCGTGAGCAGTACTTC,CASSISGGTMREQYF
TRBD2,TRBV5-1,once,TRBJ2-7,TGCGCCAGCAGCTTGGCGGGGAGGGCGGGAACCTACGAGCAGTACTTC,CASSLAGRAGTYEQYF
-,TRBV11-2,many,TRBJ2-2,TGTGCCAGCAGCTTAGATATACAGGGCATAACCGGGGAGCTGTTTTTT,CASSLDIQGITGELFF
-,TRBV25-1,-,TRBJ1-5,TGTGCCAGCAGTGAATCAGGGTTTGGGCAGCCCCAGCATTTT,CASSESGFGQPQHF
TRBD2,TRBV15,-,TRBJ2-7,TGTGCCACCAGCAGAGATCCCGGGGGGGCGGACGAGCAGTACTTC,CATSRDPGGADEQYF
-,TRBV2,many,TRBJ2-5,TGTGCCAGCAGTGAAGTGGGGGGGGCTGTGACCCAGTACTTC,CASSEVGGAVTQYF
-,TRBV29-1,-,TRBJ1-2,TGCAGCGTGTTCGGGGGGCGGGATGGCTACACCTTC,CSVFGGRDGYTF
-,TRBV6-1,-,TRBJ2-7,TGTGCCAGCAGTGAAATCGGGGTGCGCGAGCAGTACTTC,CASSEIGVREQYF
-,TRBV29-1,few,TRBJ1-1,TGCAGCGTTGTAGGGACATCGAACACTGAAGCTTTCTTT,CSVVGTSNTEAFF
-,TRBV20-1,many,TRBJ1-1,TGCAGTGCTAGAGAAGGGGTTCGGACTGAAGCTTTCTTT,CSAREGVRTEAFF
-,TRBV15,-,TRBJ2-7,TGTGCCACCAGCAGAGGGGCCCTTTACGAGCAGTACTTC,CATSRGALYEQYF
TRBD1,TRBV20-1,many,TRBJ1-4,TGCAGTGCTCCGACCCACAGGGGAAGGGAAAAACTGTTTTTT,CSAPTHRGREKLFF
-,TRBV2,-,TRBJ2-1,TGTGCCAGCAGGAAGGGGAATGAGCAGTTCTTC,CASRKGNEQFF
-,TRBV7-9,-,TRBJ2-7,TGTGCCAGCAGCTACTATACCCACTACGAGCAGTACTTC,CASSYYTHYEQYF
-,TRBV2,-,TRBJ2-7,TGTGCCACCCAGACGTACGAGCAGTACTTC,CATQTYEQYF
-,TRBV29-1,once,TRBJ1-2,TGCACCGGTAGGGGGGCAGGGGAAGCTAACTATGGCTACACCTTC,CTGRGAGEANYGYTF
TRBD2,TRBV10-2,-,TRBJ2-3,TGCGCCAGCAGTGGCATAGCGGGGGGAACCACAGATACGCAGTATTTT,CASSGIAGGTTDTQYF
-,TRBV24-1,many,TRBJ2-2,TGTGCCACCAGTGATTTAACTGCCTCGAACACCGGGGAGCTGTTTTTT,CATSDLTASNTGELFF
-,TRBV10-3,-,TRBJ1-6,TGTGCCATCAGTGAGTCCCCTCAGAGAAATTCACCCCTCCACTTT,CAISESPQRNSPLHF
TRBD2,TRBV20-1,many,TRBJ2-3,TGCAGTGCAGATAGCGGGCAAGTCACAGATACGCAGTATTTT,CSADSGQVTDTQYF
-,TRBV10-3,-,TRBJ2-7,TGTGCCATCAGTGAGAGGGGTTCTAGCTCCTACGAGCAGTACTTC,CAISERGSSSYEQYF
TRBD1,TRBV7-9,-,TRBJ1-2,TGTCTTACGGGACAGGGGGAGGGCTATGGCTACACCTTC,CLTGQGEGYGYTF
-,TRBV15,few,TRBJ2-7,TGTGCCACCAGCAGAGATTCCGACGTAAAGCAGTACTTC,CATSRDSDVKQYF
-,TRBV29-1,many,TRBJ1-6,TGCAGCGTGGTAATCGGTGGGAGTAATTCAGCCCTCCACTTT,CSVVIGGSNSALHF
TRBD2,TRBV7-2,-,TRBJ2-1,TGTGCCAGCAGCTTAGCGGGGGGGTTCTACAATGAGCAGTTCTTC,CASSLAGGFYNEQFF
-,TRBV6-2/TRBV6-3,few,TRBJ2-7,TGTGCCAGCACGCCGGGGGTTTCTTCCTACGAGCAGTACTTC,CASTPGVSSYEQYF
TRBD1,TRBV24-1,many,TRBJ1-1,TGTGCCACCAGTGATTTGGGGGAAGGCAGGGGGCGCCCGGATACTGAAGCTTTCTTT,CATSDLGEGRGRPDTEAFF
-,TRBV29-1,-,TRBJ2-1,TGCAGCGTTGAAGATCTTGATATAAGTGAGCAGTTCTTC,CSVEDLDISEQFF
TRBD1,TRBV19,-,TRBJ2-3,TGTGCCAGCAGCCCCCCCCCGGGACAGGGATTTCCAGATACGCAGTATTTT,CASSPPPGQGFPDTQYF
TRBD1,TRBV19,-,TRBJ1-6,TGTGCCAGTAGTATGGCGACAGGGAGCCCCCTCCACTTT,CASSMATGSPLHF
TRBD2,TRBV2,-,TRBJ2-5,TGTGCCAGCAATCGGGAGGCGACCCAGTACTTC,CASNREATQYF
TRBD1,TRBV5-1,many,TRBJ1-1,TGCGCCAGCCGGCGGGACAGTTTGAACACTGAAGCTTTCTTT,CASRRDSLNTEAFF
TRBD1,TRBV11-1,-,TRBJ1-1,TGTGCCAGCAGCTTGGGTAGATTGGGACAGGGCGGGATGAACACTGAAGCTTTCTTT,CASSLGRLGQGGMNTEAFF
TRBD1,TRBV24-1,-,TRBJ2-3,TGTGCCACCAGTGATGCCGGGACAGGGGAGACAGATACGCAGTATTTT,CATSDAGTGETDTQYF
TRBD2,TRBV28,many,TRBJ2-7,TGTGCCAGCTCGACCGGGGGGACCTCCTACGAGCAGTACTTC,CASSTGGTSYEQYF
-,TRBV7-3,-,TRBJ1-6,TGTGCCAGCAGCCGACAGGACTCTAATTCACCCCTCCACTTT,CASSRQDSNSPLHF
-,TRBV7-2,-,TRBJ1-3,TGTGCCAGCAGCTTAGCGCCGGGGACGGGAAACACCATATATTTT,CASSLAPGTGNTIYF
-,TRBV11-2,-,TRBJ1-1,TGTGCCAGCAGCTTAGAAGAAGGGTTTGAAGCTCTCTTT,CASSLEEGFEALF
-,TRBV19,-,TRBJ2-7,TGTGCCAGTAGGATGGACGGCAAAACCTACGAGCAGTACTTC,CASRMDGKTYEQYF
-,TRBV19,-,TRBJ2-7,TGTGCCAGTACCGACAGCGCCGGCACCGAGCAGTACTTC,CASTDSAGTEQYF
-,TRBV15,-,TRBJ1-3,TGTGCCACCAGCGGTGAAAGAAACACCATATATTTT,CATSGERNTIYF
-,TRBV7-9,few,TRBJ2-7,TGTGCCAGCAGCTTAGGGACCCTTTACGAGCAGTACTTC,CASSLGTLYEQYF
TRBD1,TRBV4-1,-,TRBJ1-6,TGCGCCAGCAGCCAAGTTGACAGGGAAAATTCACCCCTCCACTTT,CASSQVDRENSPLHF
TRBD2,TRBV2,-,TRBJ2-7,TGTGCCAGCGCCATGGGCGGGGGTTCCTACGAGCAGTACTTC,CASAMGGGSYEQYF
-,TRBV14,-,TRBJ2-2,TGTGCCAGCAGCCCATCGGGGTTGACCGGGGAGCTGTTTTTT,CASSPSGLTGELFF
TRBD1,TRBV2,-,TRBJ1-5,TGTGCCAGCAGTCTCCGGGGACAGGGGGTTCAGCCCCAGCATTTT,CASSLRGQGVQPQHF
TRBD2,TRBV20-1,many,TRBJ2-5,TGCAGTGCTATTCTAGCGGGGGGCTCCCAAGAGACCCAGTACTTC,CSAILAGGSQETQYF
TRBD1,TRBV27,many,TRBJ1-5,TGTGCCAGCAGTTTAAGACCATCCCGACAGGGGGCGGAACAGCCCCAGCATTTT,CASSLRPSRQGAEQPQHF
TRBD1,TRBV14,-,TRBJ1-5,TGTGCCAGCTCACGGGACAGGGGAGGCAATCAGCCCCAGCATTTT,CASSRDRGGNQPQHF
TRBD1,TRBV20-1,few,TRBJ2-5,TGCAGTGCTACGGGCCAGGGGGAAACGGAAGAGACCCAGTACTTC,CSATGQGETEETQYF
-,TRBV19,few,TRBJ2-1,TGTGCCAGTCAAATCAGCTACAATGAGCAGTTCTTC,CASQISYNEQFF
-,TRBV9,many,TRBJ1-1,TGTGCCAGCAGCGTAGGAGTAGGGGGGAACACTGAAGCTTTCTTT,CASSVGVGGNTEAFF
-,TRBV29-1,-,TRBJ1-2,TGCAGCGTTGAAGATCGACAAGACCTTAACTATGGCTACACCTTC,CSVEDRQDLNYGYTF
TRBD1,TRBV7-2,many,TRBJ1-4,TGTGCCAGCAGCCCGGGACAGGTTGAAAAACTGTTTTTT,CASSPGQVEKLFF
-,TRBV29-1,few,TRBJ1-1,TGCAGCGTTGAACACGGGAGGGACGCTGAAGCTTTCTTT,CSVEHGRDAEAFF